This T cell receptor (beta chain) originates from a study of beta chain features in type 1 diabetes. On the study more broadly: Patients were similar to healthy donors in age and gender (as well as in cell yields). The study, taken as a whole, reports: There were fewer insertions and more deletions at the VDJ junctions of type 1 diabetes patients. Sampled from patients, naive, central memory and Treg TCRB repertoires appeared more similar than those sampled from healthy donors.

TCRB transcripts that were expressed got sequenced, as all of the isolated RNA had been reverse transcribed. An average of about 3.5 million reads was obtained for naive, central memory and regulatory T cell samples. Sequencing used immunoSEQ multiplex PCR; TCRdb keeps in-frame clones, though not all of them. The table lists about 350,000 clones, 20% of them singletons. V lost 2 bases and J lost 5, with 7 bases in between. CDR1 and CDR2 from the germline V gene are SGHDN and FVKESK. The length of the CDR3 is 12 residues. This clone has only a few counts. Its antigen is undetermined. The TCR was taken from a woman aged 18 to 35 in good health. Sequencing was performed on naive CD4+ T cells from blood. The genes are TRBV14 and TRBJ2-7; D remains unclear. CDR3 coding DNA: TGTGCCAGCAGCCAACTGTGGCACGAGCAGTACTTC. Protein product: CASSQLWHEQYF.